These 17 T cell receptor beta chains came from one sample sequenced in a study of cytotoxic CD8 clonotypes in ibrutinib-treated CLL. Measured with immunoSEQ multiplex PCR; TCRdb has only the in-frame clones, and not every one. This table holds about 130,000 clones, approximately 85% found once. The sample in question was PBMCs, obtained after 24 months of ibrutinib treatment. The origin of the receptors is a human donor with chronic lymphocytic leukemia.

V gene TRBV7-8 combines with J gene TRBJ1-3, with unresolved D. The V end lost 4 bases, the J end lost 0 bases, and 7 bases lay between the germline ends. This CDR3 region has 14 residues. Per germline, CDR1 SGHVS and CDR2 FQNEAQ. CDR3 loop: CASSSGISGNTIYF. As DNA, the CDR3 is TGTGCCAGCAGCTCGGGGATCTCTGGAAACACCATATATTTT. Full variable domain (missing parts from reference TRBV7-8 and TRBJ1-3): GAGVSQSPRYKVAKRGQDVALRCDPISGHVSLFWYQQALGQGPEFLTYFQNEAQLDKSGLPSDRFFAERPEGSVSTLKIQRTQQEDSAVYLCASSSGISGNTIYFGEGSWLTVV.

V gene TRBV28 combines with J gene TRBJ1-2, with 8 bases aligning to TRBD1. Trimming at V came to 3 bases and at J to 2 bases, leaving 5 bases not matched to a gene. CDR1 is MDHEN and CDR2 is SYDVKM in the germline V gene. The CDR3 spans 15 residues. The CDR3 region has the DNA TGTGCCAGCAGTTTCCGGGACAGGAAGAACTATGGCTACACCTTC. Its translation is CASSFRDRKNYGYTF.

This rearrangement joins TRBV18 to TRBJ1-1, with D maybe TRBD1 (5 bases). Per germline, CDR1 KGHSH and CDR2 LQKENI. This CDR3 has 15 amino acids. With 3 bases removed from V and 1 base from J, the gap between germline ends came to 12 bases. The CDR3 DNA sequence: TGTGCCAGCTCACCTGGAGGGACGCCGAACACTGAAGCTTTCTTT. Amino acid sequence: CASSPGGTPNTEAFF. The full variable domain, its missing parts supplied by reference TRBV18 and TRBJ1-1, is NAGVMQNPRHLVRRRGQEARLRCSPMKGHSHVYWYRQLPEEGLKFMVYLQKENIIDESGMPKERFSAEFPKEGPSILRIQQVVRGDSAAYFCASSPGGTPNTEAFFGQGTRLTVV.

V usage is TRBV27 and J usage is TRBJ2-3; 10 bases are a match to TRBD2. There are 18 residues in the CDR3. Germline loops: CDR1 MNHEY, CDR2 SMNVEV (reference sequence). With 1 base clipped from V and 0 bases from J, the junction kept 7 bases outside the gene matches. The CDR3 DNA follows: TGTGCCAGCAGTTTATTCCCTCCGGGACTAGCGAGCACAGATACGCAGTATTTT. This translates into CASSLFPPGLASTDTQYF.

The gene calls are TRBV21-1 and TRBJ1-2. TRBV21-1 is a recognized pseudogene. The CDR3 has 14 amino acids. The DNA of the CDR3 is TGTGCCAGCAACCTCGCTCGGGGGATTGATGGCTACACCTTC. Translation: CASNLARGIDGYTF.

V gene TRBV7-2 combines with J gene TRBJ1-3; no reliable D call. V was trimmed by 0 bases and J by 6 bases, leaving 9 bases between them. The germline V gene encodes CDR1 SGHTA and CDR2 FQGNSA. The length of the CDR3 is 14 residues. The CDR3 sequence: CASSLAARVNTIYF. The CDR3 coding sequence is TGTGCCAGCAGCTTAGCCGCCCGGGTAAACACCATATATTTT.

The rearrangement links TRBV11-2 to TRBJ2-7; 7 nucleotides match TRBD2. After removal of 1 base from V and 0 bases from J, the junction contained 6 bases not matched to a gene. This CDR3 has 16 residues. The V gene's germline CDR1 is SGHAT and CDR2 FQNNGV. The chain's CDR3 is CASSLAPSGASYEQYF. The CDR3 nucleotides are TGTGCCAGCAGCTTAGCGCCCAGCGGGGCCTCCTACGAGCAGTACTTC.

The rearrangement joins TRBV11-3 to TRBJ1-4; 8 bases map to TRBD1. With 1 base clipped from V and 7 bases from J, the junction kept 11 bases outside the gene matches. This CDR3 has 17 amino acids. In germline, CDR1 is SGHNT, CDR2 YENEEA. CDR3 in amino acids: CASSLAPLQGATEKLFF. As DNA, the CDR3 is TGTGCCAGCAGCTTAGCCCCTCTCCAGGGGGCCACTGAAAAACTGTTTTTT.

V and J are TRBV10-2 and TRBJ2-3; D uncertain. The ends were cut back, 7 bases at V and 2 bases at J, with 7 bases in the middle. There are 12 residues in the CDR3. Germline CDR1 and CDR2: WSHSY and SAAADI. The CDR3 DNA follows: TGCGCCAGCAAGTCACTCACAGATACGCAGTATTTT. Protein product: CASKSLTDTQYF.

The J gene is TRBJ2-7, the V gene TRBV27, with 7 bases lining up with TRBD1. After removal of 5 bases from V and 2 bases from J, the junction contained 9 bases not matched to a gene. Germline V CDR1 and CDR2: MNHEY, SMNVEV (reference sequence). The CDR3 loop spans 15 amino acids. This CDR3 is CASSLLDRDTYEQYF. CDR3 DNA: TGTGCCAGCAGTCTACTCGACAGGGACACCTACGAGCAGTACTTC.

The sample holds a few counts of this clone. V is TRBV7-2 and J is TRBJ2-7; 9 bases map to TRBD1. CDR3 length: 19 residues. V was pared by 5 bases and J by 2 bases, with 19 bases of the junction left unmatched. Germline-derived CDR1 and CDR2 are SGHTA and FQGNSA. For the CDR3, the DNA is TGTGCCAGCAGCCGAGCCCAGGGACAGGGCCTCGGAGGGACCTACGAGCAGTACTTC. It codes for CASSRAQGQGLGGTYEQYF.

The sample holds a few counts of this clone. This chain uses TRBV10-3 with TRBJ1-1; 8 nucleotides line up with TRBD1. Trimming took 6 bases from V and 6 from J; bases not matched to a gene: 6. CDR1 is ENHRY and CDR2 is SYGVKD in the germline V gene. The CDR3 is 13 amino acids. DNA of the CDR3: TGTGCCATCAGGGACAGGGAATCGGCTGAAGCTTTCTTT. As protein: CAIRDRESAEAFF.

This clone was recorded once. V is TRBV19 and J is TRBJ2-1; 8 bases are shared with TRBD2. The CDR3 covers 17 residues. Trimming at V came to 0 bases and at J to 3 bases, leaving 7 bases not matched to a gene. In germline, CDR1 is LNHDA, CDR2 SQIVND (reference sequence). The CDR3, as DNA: TGTGCCAGTAGTATAGATCTCATCGGGGGGGGCTACAATGAGCAGTTCTTC. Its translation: CASSIDLIGGGYNEQFF.

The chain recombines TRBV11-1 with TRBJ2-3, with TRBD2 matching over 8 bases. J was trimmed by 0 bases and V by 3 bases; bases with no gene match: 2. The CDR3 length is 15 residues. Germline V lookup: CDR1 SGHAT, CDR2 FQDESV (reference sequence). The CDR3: CASSFSGDSTDTQYF. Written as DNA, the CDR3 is TGTGCCAGCAGCTTTAGCGGGGACAGCACAGATACGCAGTATTTT.

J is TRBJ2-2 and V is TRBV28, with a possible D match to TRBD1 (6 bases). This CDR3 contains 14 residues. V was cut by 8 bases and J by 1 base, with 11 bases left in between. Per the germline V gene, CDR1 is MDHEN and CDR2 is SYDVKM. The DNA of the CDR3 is TGTGCCAGCCACGAACAGGGGAACACCGGGGAGCTGTTTTTT. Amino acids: CASHEQGNTGELFF. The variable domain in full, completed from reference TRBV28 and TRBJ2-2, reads DVKVTQSSRYLVKRTGEKVFLECVQDMDHENMFWYRQDPGLGLRLIYFSYDVKMKEKGDIPEGYSVSREKKERFSLILESASTNQTSMYLCASHEQGNTGELFFGEGSRLTVL.

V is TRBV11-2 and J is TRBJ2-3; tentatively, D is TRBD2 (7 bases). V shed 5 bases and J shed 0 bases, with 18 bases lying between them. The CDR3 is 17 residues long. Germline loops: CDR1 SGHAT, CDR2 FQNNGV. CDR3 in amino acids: CASSPPGGGKSTDTQYF. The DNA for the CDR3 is TGTGCCAGCAGCCCCCCGGGGGGCGGGAAAAGCACAGATACGCAGTATTTT. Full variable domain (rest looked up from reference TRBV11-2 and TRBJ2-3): EAGVAQSPRYKIIEKRQSVAFWCNPISGHATLYWYQQILGQGPKLLIQFQNNGVVDDSQLPKDRFSAERLKGVDSTLKIQPAKLEDSAVYLCASSPPGGGKSTDTQYFGPGTRLTVL.

The CDR3 nucleotides are TGTGCCAGCAGTCCTATGAACTCAGCTGAAGCTTTCTTT. The encoded protein is CASSPMNSAEAFF. The V call is TRBV27, the J call TRBJ1-1; D call uncertain. This CDR3 is 13 amino acids long. Germline CDR1 reads MNHEY; CDR2 reads SMNVEV (reference sequence). V lost 5 bases, J lost 6 bases, and 13 bases lay in between.